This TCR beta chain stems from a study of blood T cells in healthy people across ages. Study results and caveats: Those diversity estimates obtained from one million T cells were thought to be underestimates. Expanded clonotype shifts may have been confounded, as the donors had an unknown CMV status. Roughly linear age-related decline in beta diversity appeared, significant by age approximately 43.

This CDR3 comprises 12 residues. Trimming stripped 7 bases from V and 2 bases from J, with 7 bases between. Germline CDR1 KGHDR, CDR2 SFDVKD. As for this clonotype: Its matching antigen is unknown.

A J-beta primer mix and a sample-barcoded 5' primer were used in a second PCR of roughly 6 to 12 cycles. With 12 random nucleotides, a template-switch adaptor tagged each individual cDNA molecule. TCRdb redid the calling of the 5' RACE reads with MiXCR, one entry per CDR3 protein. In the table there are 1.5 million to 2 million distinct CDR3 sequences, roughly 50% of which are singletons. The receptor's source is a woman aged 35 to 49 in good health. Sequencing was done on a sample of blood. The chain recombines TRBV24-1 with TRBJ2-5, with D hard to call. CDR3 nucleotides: TGTGCCACCAGCCACAGACAAGAGACCCAGTACTTC. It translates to CATSHRQETQYF.